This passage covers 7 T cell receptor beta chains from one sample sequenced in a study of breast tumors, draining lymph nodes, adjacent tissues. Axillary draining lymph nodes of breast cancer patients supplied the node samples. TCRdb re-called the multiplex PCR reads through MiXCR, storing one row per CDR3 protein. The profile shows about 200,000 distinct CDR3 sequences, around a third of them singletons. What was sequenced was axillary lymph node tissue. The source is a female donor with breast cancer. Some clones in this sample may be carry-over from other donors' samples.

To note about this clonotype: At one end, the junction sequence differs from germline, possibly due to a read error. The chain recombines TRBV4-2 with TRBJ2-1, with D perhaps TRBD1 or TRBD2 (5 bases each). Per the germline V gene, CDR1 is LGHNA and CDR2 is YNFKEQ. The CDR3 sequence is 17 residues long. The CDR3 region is CASNQEGWLFNRSEQFF. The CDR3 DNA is TGTGCCAGCAACCAAGAGGGGTGGCTTTTCAATAGGTCGGAGCAGTTCTTC.

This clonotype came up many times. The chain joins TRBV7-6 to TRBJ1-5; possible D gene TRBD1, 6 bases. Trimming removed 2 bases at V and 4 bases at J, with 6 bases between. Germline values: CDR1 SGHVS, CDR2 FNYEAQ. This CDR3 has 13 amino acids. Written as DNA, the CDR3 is TGTGCCAGCAGCTTAAGGGGGAATCAGCCCCAGCATTTT. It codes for CASSLRGNQPQHF.

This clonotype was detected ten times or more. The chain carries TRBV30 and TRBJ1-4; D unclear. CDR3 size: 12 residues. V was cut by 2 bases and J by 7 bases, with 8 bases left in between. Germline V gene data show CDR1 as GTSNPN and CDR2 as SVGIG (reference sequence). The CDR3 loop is CAWSPEREKLFF. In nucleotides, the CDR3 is TGTGCCTGGAGTCCCGAACGTGAAAAACTGTTTTTT.

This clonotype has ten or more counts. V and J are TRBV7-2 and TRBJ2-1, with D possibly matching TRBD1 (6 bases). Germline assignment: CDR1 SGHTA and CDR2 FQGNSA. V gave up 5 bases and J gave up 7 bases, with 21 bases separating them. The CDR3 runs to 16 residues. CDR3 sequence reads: CASSPAYGSGVNEQFF. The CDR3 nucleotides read TGTGCCAGCAGCCCAGCTTATGGGTCAGGGGTGAATGAGCAGTTCTTC.

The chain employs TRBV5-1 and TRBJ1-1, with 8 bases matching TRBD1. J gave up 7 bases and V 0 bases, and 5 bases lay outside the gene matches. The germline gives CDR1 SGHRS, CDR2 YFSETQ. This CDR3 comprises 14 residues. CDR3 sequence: CASSLAGGAVEAFF. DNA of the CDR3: TGCGCCAGCAGCTTGGCAGGGGGCGCGGTTGAAGCTTTCTTT.

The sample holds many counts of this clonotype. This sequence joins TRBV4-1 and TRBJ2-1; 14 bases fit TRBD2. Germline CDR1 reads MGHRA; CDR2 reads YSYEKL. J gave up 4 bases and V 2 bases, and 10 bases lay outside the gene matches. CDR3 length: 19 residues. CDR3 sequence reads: CASSQKPGTSGGQYNEQFF. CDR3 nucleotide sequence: TGCGCCAGCAGCCAAAAGCCCGGGACTAGCGGGGGCCAATACAATGAGCAGTTCTTC.

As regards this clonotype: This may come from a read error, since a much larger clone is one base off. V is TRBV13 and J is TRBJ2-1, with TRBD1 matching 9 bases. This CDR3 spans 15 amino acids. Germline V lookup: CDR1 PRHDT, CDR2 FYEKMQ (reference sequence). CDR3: CASSHRQGGYNGQFF. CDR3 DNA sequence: TGTGCCAGCAGCCATAGACAGGGGGGCTACAATGGGCAGTTCTTC.